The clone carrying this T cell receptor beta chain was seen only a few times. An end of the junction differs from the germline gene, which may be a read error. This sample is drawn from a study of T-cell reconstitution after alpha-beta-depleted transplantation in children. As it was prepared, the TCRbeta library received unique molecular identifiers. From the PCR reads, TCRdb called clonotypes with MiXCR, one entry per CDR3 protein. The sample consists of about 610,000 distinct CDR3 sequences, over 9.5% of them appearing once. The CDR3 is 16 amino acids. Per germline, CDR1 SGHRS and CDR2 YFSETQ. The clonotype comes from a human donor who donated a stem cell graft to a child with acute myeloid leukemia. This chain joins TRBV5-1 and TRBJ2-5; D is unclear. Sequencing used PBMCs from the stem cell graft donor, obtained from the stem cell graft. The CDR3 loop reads CASTLAGSIGQETQYF. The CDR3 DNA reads TGCGCCAGCACCTTGGCCGGTAGTATAGGACAAGAGACCCAGTACTTC.